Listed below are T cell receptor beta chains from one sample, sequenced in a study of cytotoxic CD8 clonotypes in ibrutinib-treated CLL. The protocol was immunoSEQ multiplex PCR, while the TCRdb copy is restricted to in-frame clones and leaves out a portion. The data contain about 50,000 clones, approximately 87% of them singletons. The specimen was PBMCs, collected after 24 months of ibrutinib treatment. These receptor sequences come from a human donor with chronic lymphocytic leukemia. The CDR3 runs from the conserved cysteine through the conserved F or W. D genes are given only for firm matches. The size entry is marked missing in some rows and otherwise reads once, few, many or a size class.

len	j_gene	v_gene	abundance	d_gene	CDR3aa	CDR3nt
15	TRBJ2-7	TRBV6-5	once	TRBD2	CASSRTTSGGGEQYF	TGTGCCAGCAGCCGAACGACTAGCGGGGGAGGGGAGCAGTACTTC
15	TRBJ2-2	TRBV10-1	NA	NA	CASSERPGNTGELFF	TGCGCCAGCAGTGAGAGGCCGGGGAACACCGGGGAGCTGTTTTTT
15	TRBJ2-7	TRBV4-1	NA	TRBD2	CASSQERAGAYEQYF	TGCGCCAGCAGCCAAGAACGGGCGGGAGCTTACGAGCAGTACTTC
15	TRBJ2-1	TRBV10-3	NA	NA	CAISEAARSDNEQFF	TGTGCCATCAGTGAGGCAGCGAGATCCGACAATGAGCAGTTCTTC
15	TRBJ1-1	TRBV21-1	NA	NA	CASSKGEHLNTEAFF	TGTGCCAGCAGCAAGGGTGAGCATCTGAACACTGAAGCTTTCTTT
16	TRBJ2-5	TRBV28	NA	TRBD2	CASSLSVSSGRETQYF	TGTGCCAGCAGTTTATCGGTGTCTAGCGGGAGGGAGACCCAGTACTTC
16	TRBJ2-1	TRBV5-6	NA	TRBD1	CASSPGPNRGHNEQFF	TGTGCCAGCAGCCCGGGCCCTAATAGGGGGCACAATGAGCAGTTCTTC
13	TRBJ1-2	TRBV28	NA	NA	CASRHTVNYGYTF	TGTGCCAGCAGGCACACTGTTAACTATGGCTACACCTTC
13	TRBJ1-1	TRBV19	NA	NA	CASYYRVGTEAFF	TGTGCCAGTTACTACAGGGTCGGCACTGAAGCTTTCTTT
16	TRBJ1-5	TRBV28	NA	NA	CASSSQQGWGNQPQHF	TGTGCCAGCAGTTCTCAACAGGGTTGGGGCAATCAGCCCCAGCATTTT
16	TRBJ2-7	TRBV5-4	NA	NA	CASSTPWGAKTYEQYF	TGTGCCAGCAGCACCCCTTGGGGGGCGAAAACCTACGAGCAGTACTTC
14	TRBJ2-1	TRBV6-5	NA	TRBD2	CASSSRTSGRVWFF	TGTGCCAGCAGCTCCCGGACTAGCGGGAGGGTGTGGTTCTTC
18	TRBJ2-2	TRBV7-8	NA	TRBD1	CASSTRFRDRGRHGELFF	TGTGCCAGCAGCACCCGATTCCGGGACAGGGGGCGCCACGGGGAGCTGTTTTTT
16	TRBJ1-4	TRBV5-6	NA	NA	CASSLQPGGFEGKLFF	TGTGCCAGCAGCTTACAACCGGGAGGGTTCGAGGGAAAACTGTTTTTT
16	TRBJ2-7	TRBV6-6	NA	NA	CASSRGGQSYSYEQYF	TGTGCCAGCAGCCGCGGGGGACAGAGTTACTCCTACGAGCAGTACTTC
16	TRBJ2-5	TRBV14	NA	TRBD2	CASSQRGPGLQETQYF	TGTGCCAGCAGCCAGCGCGGCCCGGGACTACAAGAGACCCAGTACTTC
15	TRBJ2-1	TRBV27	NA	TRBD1	CASSLSGTGLNEQFF	TGTGCCAGCAGTTTATCGGGGACAGGCTTGAATGAGCAGTTCTTC
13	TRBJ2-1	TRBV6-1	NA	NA	CASSGARAGAQFF	TGTGCCAGCAGTGGGGCACGTGCAGGCGCGCAGTTCTTC
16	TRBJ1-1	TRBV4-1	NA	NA	CASSPGSSIRLTEAFF	TGCGCCAGCAGCCCTGGCTCCTCTATTCGGTTGACTGAAGCTTTCTTT
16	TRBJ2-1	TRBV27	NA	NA	CASREGIGAGYNEQFF	TGTGCCAGCAGGGAAGGAATTGGAGCGGGCTACAATGAGCAGTTCTTC
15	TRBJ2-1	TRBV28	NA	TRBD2	CASSTTSRSYNEQFF	TGTGCCAGCAGTACGACTAGCCGCTCCTACAATGAGCAGTTCTTC
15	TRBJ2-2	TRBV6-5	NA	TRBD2	CASSKIAGATGELFF	TGTGCCAGCAGTAAGATAGCGGGAGCAACCGGGGAGCTGTTTTTT
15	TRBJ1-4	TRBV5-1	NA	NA	CASSLAAGRNEKLFF	TGCGCCAGCAGCTTGGCAGCGGGACGAAATGAAAAACTGTTTTTT
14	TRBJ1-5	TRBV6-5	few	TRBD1	CASSQTGGNQPQHF	TGTGCCAGCAGTCAGACAGGGGGCAATCAGCCCCAGCATTTT
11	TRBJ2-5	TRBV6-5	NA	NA	CASSYGQTQYF	TGTGCCAGCAGTTACGGACAGACCCAGTACTTC
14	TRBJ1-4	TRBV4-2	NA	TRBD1	CASSRDRDNEKLFF	TGTGCCAGCAGCCGGGACAGGGACAATGAAAAACTGTTTTTT
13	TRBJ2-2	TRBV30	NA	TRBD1	CAWGQGNPGELFF	TGTGCCTGGGGACAGGGGAATCCCGGGGAGCTGTTTTTT
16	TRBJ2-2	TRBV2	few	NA	CASSEWDFTNTGELFF	TGTGCCAGCAGTGAATGGGACTTTACGAACACCGGGGAGCTGTTTTTT
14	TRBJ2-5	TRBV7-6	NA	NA	CASSSNRVRETQYF	TGTGCCAGCAGCTCAAACAGGGTCCGCGAGACCCAGTACTTC
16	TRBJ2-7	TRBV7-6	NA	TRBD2	CASSLAVGGRVHEQYF	TGTGCCAGCAGCTTAGCGGTTGGCGGGAGGGTCCACGAGCAGTACTTC
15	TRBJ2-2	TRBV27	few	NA	CASRPGLVGAGELFF	TGTGCCAGCAGACCAGGGTTGGTTGGGGCCGGGGAGCTGTTTTTT
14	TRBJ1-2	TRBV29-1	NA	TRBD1	CSVRIRDRDYGYTF	TGCAGCGTTCGGATCCGGGACAGGGACTATGGCTACACCTTC
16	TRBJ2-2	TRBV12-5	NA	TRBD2	CASGLNPSGRAGELFF	TGTGCTAGTGGTTTAAATCCTAGCGGGAGGGCCGGGGAGCTGTTTTTT
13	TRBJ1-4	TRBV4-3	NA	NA	CASSQDSGEKLFF	TGCGCCAGCAGCCAAGATTCAGGAGAAAAACTGTTTTTT
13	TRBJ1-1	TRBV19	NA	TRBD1	CASKGQGDTEAFF	TGTGCCAGTAAGGGACAGGGAGACACTGAAGCTTTCTTT
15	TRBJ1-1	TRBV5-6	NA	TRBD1	CASSFGTGRNTEAFF	TGTGCCAGCAGCTTCGGGACAGGGAGGAACACTGAAGCTTTCTTT
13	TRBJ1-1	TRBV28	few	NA	CASSQRGFTEAFF	TGTGCCAGCAGTCAGAGGGGGTTCACTGAAGCTTTCTTT
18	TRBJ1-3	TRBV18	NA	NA	CASSPPWNFQSSGNTIYF	TGTGCCAGCTCACCACCTTGGAATTTCCAGAGCTCTGGAAACACCATATATTTT
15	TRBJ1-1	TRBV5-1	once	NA	CASSWSGGMNTEAFF	TGCGCCAGCAGCTGGTCCGGGGGAATGAACACTGAAGCTTTCTTT
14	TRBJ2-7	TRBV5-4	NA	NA	CASSSQVYGYEQYF	TGTGCCAGCAGCTCACAGGTATATGGCTACGAGCAGTACTTC
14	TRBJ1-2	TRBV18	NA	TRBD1	CASSPRTGDYGYTF	TGTGCCAGCTCACCGCGGACAGGGGACTATGGCTACACCTTC
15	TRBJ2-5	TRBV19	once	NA	CASSISPGLGETQYF	TGTGCCAGTAGTATATCCCCAGGTTTGGGAGAGACCCAGTACTTC
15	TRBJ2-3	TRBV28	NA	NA	CASSLSGAVTDTQYF	TGTGCCAGCAGTTTGTCGGGGGCTGTCACAGATACGCAGTATTTT
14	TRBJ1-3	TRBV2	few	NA	CASRPGHSGNTIYF	TGTGCCAGCAGGCCCGGTCACTCTGGAAACACCATATATTTT
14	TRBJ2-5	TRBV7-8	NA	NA	CASSFLSRIETQYF	TGTGCCAGCAGCTTTCTGTCCAGGATAGAGACCCAGTACTTC
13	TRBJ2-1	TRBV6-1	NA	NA	CASIVVMRGEQFF	TGTGCCAGCATCGTCGTAATGAGGGGGGAGCAGTTCTTC
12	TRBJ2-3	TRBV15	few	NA	CATSRDTDTQYF	TGTGCCACCAGCAGGGACACAGATACGCAGTATTTT
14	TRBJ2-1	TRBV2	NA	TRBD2	CASNLAGVDNEQFF	TGTGCCAGCAATCTAGCGGGAGTAGACAATGAGCAGTTCTTC
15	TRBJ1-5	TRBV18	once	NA	CASSPWTDSNQPQHF	TGTGCCAGCTCACCCTGGACGGATAGCAATCAGCCCCAGCATTTT
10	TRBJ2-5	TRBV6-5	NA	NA	CAGGGETQYF	TGTGCCGGAGGAGGAGAGACCCAGTACTTC
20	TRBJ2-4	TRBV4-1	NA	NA	CASSHPIRGRILVAKNIQYF	TGCGCCAGCAGCCACCCCATCCGGGGACGAATACTAGTGGCCAAAAACATTCAGTACTTC
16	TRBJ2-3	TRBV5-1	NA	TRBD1	CASSPRTGVSTDTQYF	TGCGCCAGCAGCCCACGGACAGGGGTTAGCACAGATACGCAGTATTTT
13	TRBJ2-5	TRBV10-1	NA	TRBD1	CASSQTGSETQYF	TGCGCCAGCAGCCAGACAGGGTCAGAGACCCAGTACTTC
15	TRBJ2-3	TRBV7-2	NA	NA	CASSLDSTSTDTQYF	TGTGCCAGCAGCTTAGACAGTACTAGCACAGATACGCAGTATTTT
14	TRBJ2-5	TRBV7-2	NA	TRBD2	CASSNIWGGETQYF	TGTGCCAGCAGCAATATATGGGGGGGAGAGACCCAGTACTTC